One sample yielded the 25 T cell receptor beta chains listed below, sequenced in a study of T cell repertoires in cytomegalovirus infection. TCRdb used MiXCR to reprocess the reads, holding one entry per CDR3 protein. Of approximately 730,000 distinct CDR3 sequences in the sample, 33% were seen once. Their antigens are not known. The sample was cultured PBMCs, taken from culture after CMV antigen stimulation. The receptors here all came from a human donor in good health (CMV status not recorded). Some clones in this sample may be carry-over from other donors' samples.

This chain links TRBV20-1 with TRBJ2-1, with 10 bases that match TRBD2. This CDR3 is 17 amino acids long. V shed 1 base and J 4 bases; nucleotides not matched to a gene: 10. Germline V gene sequence: CDR1 DFQATT, CDR2 SNEGSKA (reference sequence). CDR3 nucleotides: TGCAGTGCTAGAGGGCTAGCGGGGGAAGATTTTTACAATGAGCAGTTCTTC. Its translation is CSARGLAGEDFYNEQFF.

V gene TRBV19 combines with J gene TRBJ2-7; 11 bases agree with TRBD2. The J segment lost 0 bases and the V segment lost 5 bases, leaving 9 bases of the junction unmatched. The CDR3 extends over 17 amino acids. In germline, CDR1 is LNHDA, CDR2 SQIVND (reference sequence). CDR3 residues: CASSPLFGTSGSYEQYF. The CDR3 region has the DNA TGTGCCAGTAGTCCCCTTTTCGGGACTAGCGGCTCCTACGAGCAGTACTTC.

This clonotype has ten or more counts. The chain links TRBV7-9 to TRBJ1-1, with 7 positions matching TRBD1. The V gene's germline CDR1 is SEHNR and CDR2 FQNEAQ (reference sequence). The CDR3 runs to 11 residues. The J segment lost 7 bases and the V segment lost 6 bases, leaving 2 bases of the junction unmatched. The CDR3 coding sequence is TGTGCCAGCAGGGACAGGAGTGAAGCTTTCTTT. Amino acids: CASRDRSEAFF.

CDR3: CASSPWGSEYGYNEQFF. In nucleotides, the CDR3 is TGTGCCAGCAGCCCATGGGGGTCCGAGTACGGATACAATGAGCAGTTCTTC. The chain has TRBV7-8 and TRBJ2-1; D is tentatively TRBD1 or TRBD2 (5 bases each). The germline CDR1 and CDR2 sequences are SGHVS and FQNEAQ. This CDR3 is 17 amino acids long. V was shortened by 5 bases and J by 4 bases, with 21 bases between the two germline ends.

The rearrangement links TRBV4-1 to TRBJ1-1, with D perhaps TRBD1 (5 bases). CDR3 length: 12 residues. Looked up from germline, CDR1 is MGHRA and CDR2 is YSYEKL. Trimming shortened V by 8 bases and J by 3 bases, and 10 bases separated the two germline ends. The CDR3 protein is CASGGGDTEAFF. In DNA, the CDR3 is TGCGCCAGCGGGGGGGGGGACACTGAAGCTTTCTTT.

This sequence joins TRBV20-1 and TRBJ2-5; D uncertain. Deletions cut 2 bases from V and 5 bases from J, with 6 bases between. The germline CDR1 and CDR2 sequences are DFQATT and SNEGSKA (reference sequence). This CDR3 region has 11 residues. CDR3 loop: CSARPLETQYF. CDR3 in DNA: TGCAGTGCTAGACCCCTGGAGACCCAGTACTTC.

The rearrangement links TRBV20-1 to TRBJ1-4, with D maybe TRBD1 (6 bases). This CDR3 has 16 residues. Germline V gene data show CDR1 as DFQATT and CDR2 as SNEGSKA (reference sequence). V was shortened by 0 bases and J by 7 bases, with 18 bases between the two germline ends. The DNA for the CDR3 is TGCAGTGCTAGAGATTCGTCGGACAGTCTCGGTGAAAAACTGTTTTTT. It is translated as CSARDSSDSLGEKLFF.

The rearrangement uses TRBV11-2 and TRBJ2-1, with D perhaps TRBD2 (5 bases). The CDR3 runs 14 residues. Trimming left V 1 base short and J 10 bases short, with 14 bases between. From germline, CDR1 is SGHAT and CDR2 FQNNGV. The CDR3 nucleotides are TGTGCCAGCAGCTTAGCTAGGACTCCCAAAGAGCAGTTCTTC. Translation gives CASSLARTPKEQFF.

This clonotype was seen just once. V is TRBV2 and J is TRBJ2-1; D may be TRBD1 or TRBD2 (5 bases each). Trimming took off 1 base at V and 5 bases at J, with 15 bases between the two ends. Germline CDR1 is SNHLY and CDR2 is FYNNEI. The CDR3 has 16 residues. The CDR3 reads CASSEGSGLGHNEQFF. CDR3 bases: TGTGCCAGCAGTGAAGGGAGCGGATTGGGGCACAATGAGCAGTTCTTC.

This clonotype was picked up a small number of times. The rearrangement uses TRBV7-9 and TRBJ2-2; D tentatively reads TRBD1 or TRBD2 (5 bases each). This CDR3 contains 14 residues. The ends were cut back, 8 bases at V and 4 bases at J, with 14 bases in the middle. Germline V gives CDR1 SEHNR, CDR2 FQNEAQ (reference sequence). The CDR3 region is CASGLTGLTGELFF. The CDR3 nucleotides read TGTGCCAGCGGTCTAACGGGGCTCACCGGGGAGCTGTTTTTT.

The chain recombines TRBV10-3 with TRBJ1-1; tentative D call: TRBD1 (6 bases). The CDR3 sequence is 15 residues long. V shed 6 bases and J shed 5 bases, with 19 bases lying between them. The germline CDR1 and CDR2 sequences are ENHRY and SYGVKD. DNA for the CDR3: TGTGCCATCAGCTCGGGAAGGGGGGATGGTACTGAAGCTTTCTTT. Its translation is CAISSGRGDGTEAFF.

This chain links TRBV19 with TRBJ2-3, with TRBD2 identical over 15 bases. The CDR3 has 15 amino acids. The V gene end was trimmed by 6 bases and the J gene end by 4 bases; junction bases not matched to a gene: 2. Germline V gene data show CDR1 as LNHDA and CDR2 as SQIVND (reference sequence). In nucleotides, the CDR3 is TGTGCCAGTAGAGGACTAGCGGGGGGGGCAGATACGCAGTATTTT. This codes for CASRGLAGGADTQYF.

This clonotype was counted a few times. The chain has TRBV11-2 and TRBJ2-3, with D hard to call. V was cut by 1 base and J by 6 bases, with 14 bases left in between. This CDR3 has 15 amino acids. Per germline, CDR1 SGHAT and CDR2 FQNNGV. CDR3 loop: CASSLGPTGHDTQYF. The CDR3 DNA sequence: TGTGCCAGCAGCTTAGGCCCCACTGGGCACGATACGCAGTATTTT.

The chain uses TRBV7-2 and TRBJ2-5; TRBD2 matches 8 bases. V lost 10 bases, J lost 5 bases, and 12 bases stayed unmatched. The germline V gene has CDR1 SGHTA and CDR2 FQGNSA. There are 14 residues in the CDR3. CDR3 nucleotide sequence: TGTGCCACCAAGGTCGGGGGGGTTGGGGAGACCCAGTACTTC. Translated, it gives CATKVGGVGETQYF.

The rearrangement links TRBV5-6 to TRBJ2-7; 8 bases fit TRBD2. V shed 0 bases and J 2 bases; nucleotides not matched to a gene: 10. The germline gives CDR1 SGHDT, CDR2 YYEEEE. The CDR3 has 17 amino acids. The CDR3 protein is CASSLGPAGGPTYEQYF. In nucleotides, the CDR3 is TGTGCCAGCAGCTTGGGCCCGGCGGGAGGCCCCACCTACGAGCAGTACTTC.

The chain couples TRBV25-1 to TRBJ2-1, with D unclear. CDR1 is MGHDK, CDR2 SYGVNS, per germline. The ends were cut back, 3 bases at V and 5 bases at J, with 17 bases in the middle. The CDR3 consists of 16 residues. The CDR3 spells CASSDPTEDPNNEQFF. The CDR3 region has the DNA TGTGCCAGCAGTGACCCGACGGAAGACCCCAACAATGAGCAGTTCTTC.

The V gene is TRBV4-1, the J gene TRBJ2-3; D is perhaps TRBD1 (5 bases). Trimming pared 3 bases from V and 0 bases from J, leaving 13 bases between. The CDR3 sequence is 16 residues long. Germline V gives CDR1 MGHRA, CDR2 YSYEKL. The DNA of the CDR3 is TGCGCCAGCAGCCATGTTGGCAGGGCCAGCACAGATACGCAGTATTTT. Translating it yields CASSHVGRASTDTQYF.

V gene TRBV6-7 combines with J gene TRBJ1-2; D remains ambiguous. TRBV6-7 qualifies as an ORF whose function is uncertain. This CDR3 has 21 amino acids. V gave up 2 bases and J gave up 2 bases, with 30 bases separating them. The CDR3 loop reads CASSYESRGQADLNANYGYTF. CDR3 DNA: TGTGCCAGCAGTTACGAGTCTCGAGGCCAGGCCGACCTTAACGCGAACTATGGCTACACCTTC.

The V and J genes are TRBV28 and TRBJ1-1, with D possibly being TRBD1 (5 bases). There are 15 residues in the CDR3. Trimming took off 5 bases at V and 0 bases at J, with 13 bases between the two ends. Germline V lookup: CDR1 MDHEN, CDR2 SYDVKM. The CDR3 coding sequence is TGTGCCAGCAGTCAGGCCGGGGCAATGAACACTGAAGCTTTCTTT. It codes for CASSQAGAMNTEAFF.

The rearrangement uses TRBV7-2 and TRBJ2-5, with D possibly being TRBD2 (7 bases). V lost 1 base and J 2 bases, leaving 17 bases between the germline ends. The CDR3 is 17 amino acids. Germline V CDR1 and CDR2: SGHTA, FQGNSA. The CDR3 region has the DNA TGTGCCAGCAGCTTAGGAATTGTGGGAGGGGGACAAGAGACCCAGTACTTC. Translation gives CASSLGIVGGGQETQYF.

The rearrangement links TRBV5-5 to TRBJ2-4, with a tentative D call TRBD1 (5 bases). Trimming left V 4 bases short and J 6 bases short, with 14 bases between. The germline V gene has CDR1 SGHKS and CDR2 YYEKEE (reference sequence). This CDR3 is built from 14 residues. The CDR3 region is CASSLVDSRNIQYF. CDR3 bases: TGTGCCAGCAGCCTCGTCGACAGTAGAAACATTCAGTACTTC.

V and J are TRBV5-4 and TRBJ1-4; TRBD1 aligns across 12 bases. The CDR3 spans 16 residues. Germline CDR1 SGHNT, CDR2 YYREEE (reference sequence). J lost 7 bases, V lost 4 bases, and 8 bases had no gene match. CDR3 DNA: TGTGCCAGCAGCCACCCGGGACAGGGGGCCGGTGAAAAACTGTTTTTT. This translates into CASSHPGQGAGEKLFF.

The chain couples TRBV7-2 to TRBJ2-5; 9 nucleotides align to TRBD2. The CDR3 covers 14 residues. Trimming removed 0 bases from V and 10 bases from J; junction bases left unmatched: 6. Germline V gene sequence: CDR1 SGHTA, CDR2 FQGNSA. The CDR3 DNA reads TGTGCCAGCAGCTTAGCGCGGGGGGGGGTGGACCAGTACTTC. Translation: CASSLARGGVDQYF.

This clonotype was seen only a few times. The chain recombines TRBV7-2 with TRBJ2-3, with D tentatively TRBD2 (5 bases). With 4 bases removed from V and 6 bases from J, the gap between germline ends came to 11 bases. Germline V CDR1 and CDR2: SGHTA, FQGNSA. The CDR3 runs 13 residues. As DNA, the CDR3 is TGTGCCAGCAGCTCGGACTGGAGGGATACGCAGTATTTT. It encodes CASSSDWRDTQYF.

The DNA of the CDR3 is TGCAGTGCTAGAGTAGGGACACTGGTAGTGGCTTCACCCCTCCACTTT. Translation gives CSARVGTLVVASPLHF. This chain uses TRBV20-1 with TRBJ1-6; D may be TRBD1 (6 bases). V gave up 1 base and J gave up 9 bases, with 19 bases separating them. Germline V gene lookup returns CDR1 DFQATT and CDR2 SNEGSKA (reference sequence). The CDR3 runs 16 residues.